This T cell receptor beta chain stems from a study of blood T cell repertoires in COVID-19. As for the study in general: Samples taken during acute and convalescent COVID-19 were collected in the United States, Italy and Spain.

Under the authors' procedure: Estimation of nucleated cell counts was performed using reference gene primer amplification. Sequencing used immunoSEQ multiplex PCR; TCRdb keeps in-frame clones, though not all of them. That table gives V, J and clone size, and the DNA gave D and trimming. The sample includes around 250,000 clones, approximately 89% seen only once; the top ten take roughly 4.5%. Per the germline V gene, CDR1 is MNHEY and CDR2 is SVGAGI. This CDR3 comprises 13 residues. The trim removed 2 bases at V and 9 bases at J, leaving 2 bases unmatched. Material for sequencing was peripheral blood. The V and J genes are TRBV6-5 and TRBJ2-1; 9 bases match TRBD2. This clonotype was sampled from a woman in her thirties or forties who had recovered from COVID-19. CDR3 sequence (DNA): TGTGCCAGCAGTTACGGACTAGCGATTGAGCAGTTCTTC. Its protein product is CASSYGLAIEQFF.